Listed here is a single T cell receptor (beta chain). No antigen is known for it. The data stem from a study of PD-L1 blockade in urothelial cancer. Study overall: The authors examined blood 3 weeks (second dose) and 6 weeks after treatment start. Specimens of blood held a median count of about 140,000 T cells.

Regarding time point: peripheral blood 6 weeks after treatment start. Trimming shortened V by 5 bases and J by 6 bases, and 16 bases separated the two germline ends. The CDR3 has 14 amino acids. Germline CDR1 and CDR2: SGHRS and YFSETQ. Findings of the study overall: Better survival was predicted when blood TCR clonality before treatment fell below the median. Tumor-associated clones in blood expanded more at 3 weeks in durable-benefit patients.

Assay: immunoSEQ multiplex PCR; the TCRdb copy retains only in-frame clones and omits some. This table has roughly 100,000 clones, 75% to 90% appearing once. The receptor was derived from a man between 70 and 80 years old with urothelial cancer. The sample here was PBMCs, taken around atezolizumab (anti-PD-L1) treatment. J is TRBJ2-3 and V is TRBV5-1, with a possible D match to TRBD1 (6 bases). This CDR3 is CASRGNTGMDTQYF. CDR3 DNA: TGCGCCAGCAGGGGCAACACAGGGATGGATACGCAGTATTTT.